This T cell receptor (beta chain) was captured in a study of T cell responses to AZD1222 COVID-19 vaccine. Only in-frame clones appear in the TCRdb table, and some are missing; sequencing was by immunoSEQ multiplex PCR. The sample includes 95,000 to 100,000 clones, 85% to 90% of them seen just once. The length of the CDR3 is 12 residues. The V end lost 4 bases, the J end lost 8 bases, and 9 bases lay between the germline ends. CDR1 SGDLS and CDR2 YYNGEE come from the germline V gene. About this clone itself: Antigen: not known.

Study observations and caveats: AZD1222 recipients seropositive at baseline numbered only six or seven.

The input for sequencing was peripheral blood, taken 28 days after the second AZD1222 dose. The TCR originated in an adult who received the AZD1222 COVID-19 vaccine. The chain links TRBV9 to TRBJ2-2, with D possibly matching TRBD2 (5 bases). CDR3 protein: CASSSRGGELFF. CDR3 in DNA: TGTGCCAGCAGCTCCCGGGGAGGGGAGCTGTTTTTT.